The clone carrying this T cell receptor (beta chain) appeared once. The target antigen is unknown. The CDR3 spans 15 residues. V shed 6 bases and J shed 5 bases, with 17 bases lying between them. Germline V gene sequence: CDR1 KGHSH, CDR2 LQKENI. Primers for the PCR totalled 60 Vbeta and 13 Jbeta. Measured with immunoSEQ multiplex PCR; TCRdb has only the in-frame clones, and not every one. The table records 150,000 to 200,000 clones, around 80% of them present only once. The data belong to a study of cytomegalovirus exposure and HLA in healthy donors. Study context: Earlier work reported 117 million unique TCR beta sequences from approximately 180 million T cells.

Study conclusions and caveats: A later analysis linked a missense DCLRE1C variant to TCR beta V- and J-gene trimming.

The source of this sequence is a woman under 30 in good health and CMV-seropositive. The chain links TRBV18 to TRBJ1-5; the D gene is possibly TRBD1 (5 bases). Sequenced input: PBMCs. CDR3 residues: CASSDTHRRDQPQHF. CDR3 bases: TGTGCCAGCTCCGACACCCACAGGAGGGATCAGCCCCAGCATTTT.